Listed here is a single T cell receptor beta chain. What it binds is not known. The sample is drawn from a study of T cell responses to AZD1222 COVID-19 vaccine. Whole-study findings and limits: Nearly half of spike-specific TCRs reportedly go after variant regions that carry no mutations. Repertoire sampling occurred only after the peak T cell response.

Measured with immunoSEQ multiplex PCR; TCRdb has only the in-frame clones, and not every one. Among approximately 140,000 clones listed, about 92% were seen once. CDR3 size: 13 residues. The germline V and J ends were trimmed by 3 bases and 7 bases, with 10 bases remaining between them. Germline CDR1 SGHTA, CDR2 FQGNSA. The receptor comes from an adult in good health. The rearrangement links TRBV7-2 to TRBJ1-5; D call uncertain. This material consisted of peripheral blood, taken on day 0 of AZD1222 vaccination. CDR3 protein: CASSLSGLQPQHF. Here the CDR3 DNA reads TGTGCCAGCAGCTTGTCGGGTCTCCAGCCCCAGCATTTT.